These 8 T cell receptor beta chains share one sample of origin, sequenced in a study of cytomegalovirus exposure and HLA in healthy donors. The protocol was immunoSEQ multiplex PCR, while the TCRdb copy is restricted to in-frame clones and leaves out a portion. Seen here are about 200,000 clones, 80% to 90% observed once, and the top ten hold 2.9%. The source material was PBMCs. Receptors originate from a woman aged 18-30 years in good health and CMV-seronegative.

Only a few counts were recorded for this clone. The rearrangement uses TRBV6-6 and TRBJ2-7; 7 positions agree with TRBD1. V gave up 6 bases and J gave up 8 bases; unmatched junction bases: 19. This CDR3 has 16 residues. In germline, CDR1 is MNHNY, CDR2 SVGAGI (reference sequence). CDR3 bases: TGTGCCAGCAGGTCACGAGGGGGCCCGGCACCCCTGCAGCAGTACTTC. As protein: CASRSRGGPAPLQQYF.

The chain uses TRBV5-1 and TRBJ2-3; 15 bases align to TRBD2. The junction had 5 bases not matched to a gene; V was cut back by 3 bases and J by 6 bases. CDR1 and CDR2 from the germline V gene are SGHRS and YFSETQ. This CDR3 has 16 residues. As DNA, the CDR3 is TGCGCCAGCAGCTCAACCGGGACTAGCGGGAGGGATACGCAGTATTTT. As protein: CASSSTGTSGRDTQYF.

The chain is built from TRBV28 and TRBJ2-7; D not resolved. This CDR3 has 14 amino acids. Germline V gives CDR1 MDHEN, CDR2 SYDVKM. Trimming removed 4 bases at V and 2 bases at J, with 12 bases between. The CDR3 DNA reads as TGTGCCAGCAGTTCTTCCCTAAATACCTACGAGCAGTACTTC. This gives the protein CASSSSLNTYEQYF.

The chain has TRBV15 and TRBJ1-5, with TRBD1 matching over 7 bases. The germline V gene has CDR1 LNHNV and CDR2 YYDKDF (reference sequence). CDR3 size: 16 residues. With V trimmed by 0 bases and J by 3 bases, 5 bases remained unmatched. CDR3 loop: CATSRERDSINQPQHF. Written as DNA, the CDR3 is TGTGCCACCAGCAGAGAACGGGACAGTATCAATCAGCCCCAGCATTTT.

The chain links TRBV18 to TRBJ1-1, with D unresolved. Between the trimmed V and J ends, which lost 2 bases and 8 bases, there was a span of 12 bases. The germline gives CDR1 KGHSH, CDR2 LQKENI. This CDR3 spans 13 amino acids. The CDR3: CASSPAKTPEAFF. As DNA, the CDR3 is TGTGCCAGCTCACCAGCGAAGACACCCGAAGCTTTCTTT.

In DNA form, the CDR3 reads TGTGCCAGCAGCCCGGGACATCAGAACACTGAAGCTTTCTTT. Residues: CASSPGHQNTEAFF. The V gene is TRBV7-8, the J gene TRBJ1-1, with TRBD1 as a possible D gene (6 bases). Trimming took 5 bases from V and 1 from J, leaving 11 bases between them. Germline CDR1 reads SGHVS; CDR2 reads FQNEAQ. CDR3 length equals 14 residues.

This chain links TRBV7-8 with TRBJ2-1, with 12 bases that match TRBD2. This CDR3 spans 17 amino acids. Germline CDR1 reads SGHVS; CDR2 reads FQNEAQ. V lost 2 bases and J lost 8; bases outside the gene matches: 10. CDR3 DNA sequence: TGTGCCAGCAGCTTAACCCCGGGACTAGCGGGTTTGGATGAGCAGTTCTTC. This sequence encodes CASSLTPGLAGLDEQFF.

The chain links TRBV2 to TRBJ2-7; D possibly corresponds to TRBD1 (6 bases). The germline V gene has CDR1 SNHLY and CDR2 FYNNEI. The CDR3 covers 15 residues. V lost 5 bases, J lost 0 bases, and 14 bases lay in between. The CDR3 nucleotides are TGTGCCAGCAGTCTGGAGACAGGAGGCTCCTACGAGCAGTACTTC. Translated, it gives CASSLETGGSYEQYF.